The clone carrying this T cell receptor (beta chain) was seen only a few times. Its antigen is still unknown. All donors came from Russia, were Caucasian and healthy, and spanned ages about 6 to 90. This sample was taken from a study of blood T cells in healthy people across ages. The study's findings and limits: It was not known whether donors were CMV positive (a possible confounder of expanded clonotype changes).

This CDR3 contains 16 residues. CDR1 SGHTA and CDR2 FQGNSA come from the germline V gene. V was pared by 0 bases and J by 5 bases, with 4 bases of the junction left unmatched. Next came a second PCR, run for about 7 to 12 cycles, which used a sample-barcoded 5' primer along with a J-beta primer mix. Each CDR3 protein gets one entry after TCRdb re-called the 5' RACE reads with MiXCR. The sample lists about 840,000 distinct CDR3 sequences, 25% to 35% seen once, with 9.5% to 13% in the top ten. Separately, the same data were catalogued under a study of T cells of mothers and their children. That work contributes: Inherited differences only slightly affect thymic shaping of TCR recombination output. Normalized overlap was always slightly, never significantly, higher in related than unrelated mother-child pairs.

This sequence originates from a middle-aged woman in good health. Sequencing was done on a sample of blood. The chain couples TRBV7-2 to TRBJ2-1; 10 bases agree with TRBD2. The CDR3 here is CASSLAIAGGDNEQFF. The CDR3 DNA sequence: TGTGCCAGCAGCTTAGCTATAGCGGGGGGTGACAATGAGCAGTTCTTC.